These 2 T cell receptor beta chains originate from one sample sequenced in a study of response to subunit inactivated influenza vaccine. TCRdb fed the RT-PCR reads into MiXCR, producing one record per CDR3 protein. This table has approximately 530,000 distinct CDR3 sequences, approximately 7.7% appearing once. The material sequenced was PBMCs from blood, taken approximately 25 months after vaccination. These TCRs come from a man aged 50 to 69 who received an inactivated influenza vaccine.

The CDR3 DNA follows: TGCGCCAGCAGCTACCGGACAGGGGGCGCGGGGACAACCTACGAGCAGTACTTC. Translated, it gives CASSYRTGGAGTTYEQYF. The chain carries TRBV4-3 and TRBJ2-7; 11 bases are shared with TRBD1. CDR1 LGHNA and CDR2 YSLEER come from the germline V gene. The J segment lost 2 bases and the V segment lost 5 bases, leaving 14 bases of the junction unmatched. The CDR3 spans 18 residues.

This clonotype showed up just a few times. The CDR3: CASSVEPGHTNQAFF. Here the CDR3 DNA reads TGTGCCAGCAGCGTAGAACCGGGACACACAAACCAAGCTTTCTTT. The V gene is TRBV9, the J gene TRBJ1-1; D is possibly TRBD1 (6 bases). CDR3 length equals 15 residues. The V gene lost 0 bases and the J gene lost 9 bases, with 18 bases spanning the gap. CDR1 and CDR2 from the germline V gene are SGDLS and YYNGEE.